This note documents a single T cell receptor beta chain sequence. This sample is part of a study of shared T cell receptors in the human thymus. Germline CDR1 and CDR2: SGHRS and YFSETQ. The CDR3 covers 16 residues. The V segment lost 6 bases and the J segment 3 bases; nucleotides outside the gene matches: 11. TCRdb's copy holds only in-frame clones and misses some; the assay was immunoSEQ multiplex PCR. Among some 700,000 clones listed, around 85% were seen once. In addition, the sample was reused for a study of human thymus T cells. From that paper: It was healthy Finnish infants having corrective surgery for congenital heart defects who were the donors. During corrective heart surgery, resections were taken, and the thymus tissue came from them. Apparent bias marked the V and J gene usage of thymic and blood repertoires. Unrelated people showed highly overlapping thymic repertoires, related research reported.

This clonotype was sampled from a girl under two years old with a congenital heart defect. The chain links TRBV5-1 to TRBJ2-3, with 9 nucleotides matching TRBD2. Sequenced input: thymocytes. The CDR3 coding sequence is TGCGCCAGCACCCTTCCGGGACTAGCACGGACAGATACGCAGTATTTT. Its protein product is CASTLPGLARTDTQYF. The full variable domain, completed using reference TRBV5-1 and TRBJ2-3, is KAGVTQTPRYLIKTRGQQVTLSCSPISGHRSVSWYQQTPGQGLQFLFEYFSETQRNKGNFPGRFSGRQFSNSRSEMNVSTLELGDSALYLCASTLPGLARTDTQYFGPGTRLTVL.